Below, 17 T cell receptor beta chains from the same sample are listed, as sequenced in a study of cytomegalovirus exposure and HLA in healthy donors. 60 Vbeta and 13 Jbeta primers were used in PCR. The repertoire was sequenced with immunoSEQ multiplex PCR; TCRdb's copy has only in-frame clones and lacks some. The sample table includes around 76,000 clones. The sequencing sample was made of PBMCs. Receptor source: an older woman in good health and CMV-seronegative.

The chain has TRBV4-1 and TRBJ2-1; TRBD2 aligns across 8 bases. This CDR3 comprises 16 residues. V was clipped by 1 base and J by 2 bases; unmatched bases: 4. Germline V gene lookup returns CDR1 MGHRA and CDR2 YSYEKL. The CDR3 DNA follows: TGCGCCAGCAGCCAAGGAACTAGCGGCACCTACAATGAGCAGTTCTTC. Protein product: CASSQGTSGTYNEQFF.

The rearrangement uses TRBV6-5 and TRBJ1-1, with a tentative D call TRBD1 (5 bases). The CDR3 runs to 14 residues. Germline V gives CDR1 MNHEY, CDR2 SVGAGI. V was pared by 7 bases and J by 4 bases, with 16 bases between. The CDR3 reads CASIPGWRGTEAFF. In DNA form, the CDR3 reads TGTGCCAGCATCCCAGGGTGGCGGGGCACTGAAGCTTTCTTT.

This chain links TRBV5-4 with TRBJ2-4; 12 nucleotides line up with TRBD1. CDR1 is SGHNT, CDR2 YYREEE, per germline (reference sequence). The ends lost 4 bases at V and 4 bases at J; junction bases unmatched: 9. The CDR3 covers 17 residues. CDR3 residues: CASSTGTGGGQKNIQYF. CDR3 sequence (DNA): TGTGCCAGCAGCACCGGGACAGGGGGCGGTCAGAAAAACATTCAGTACTTC.

The chain carries TRBV5-4 and TRBJ2-2; no definite D call. CDR1 is SGHNT, CDR2 YYREEE, per germline (reference sequence). This CDR3 contains 16 residues. Trimming took off 2 bases at V and 5 bases at J, with 16 bases between the two ends. The CDR3 nucleotides read TGTGCCAGCAGCTTACAACCGGAATGGAGAACCGGGGAGCTGTTTTTT. As protein: CASSLQPEWRTGELFF.

The V and J genes are TRBV4-2 and TRBJ2-6; perhaps TRBD2 as D (6 bases). CDR3 length: 16 residues. Germline V lookup: CDR1 LGHNA, CDR2 YNFKEQ. V shed 0 bases and J shed 2 bases, with 8 bases lying between them. CDR3 nucleotides: TGTGCCAGCAGCCAAGAGGGGGGAACTGGGGCCAACGTCCTGACTTTC. Translated: CASSQEGGTGANVLTF.

V is TRBV7-9 and J is TRBJ1-1; D remains ambiguous. Trimming took 4 bases from V and 0 from J, leaving 9 bases between them. CDR3 length: 14 amino acids. CDR1 is SEHNR and CDR2 is FQNEAQ in the germline V gene (reference sequence). DNA of the CDR3: TGTGCCAGCAGCTCGCAGGCTGTGAACACTGAAGCTTTCTTT. Its translation: CASSSQAVNTEAFF.

Comments on this clone: Sequence at one end of the junction differs from germline and may be a read error. The V and J genes are TRBV10-3 and TRBJ1-4; weak D call: TRBD1 (5 bases). There are 13 residues in the CDR3. Germline loops: CDR1 ENHRY, CDR2 SYGVKD. CDR3 DNA sequence: TGTGCCATCACGGGAATCCTGGCGGGGGTAGTGATTTTT. Translation gives CAITGILAGVVIF.

The chain employs TRBV6-4 and TRBJ2-2; D may be TRBD2 (6 bases). CDR1 is MRHNA, CDR2 SNTAGT, per germline. The CDR3 is 13 residues long. The V end was cut by 7 bases, the J end by 3 bases, with 9 bases between. The DNA for the CDR3 is TGTGCCAGCACTTCGGGGGACACCGGGGAGCTGTTTTTT. Translation: CASTSGDTGELFF.

As regards this clone: The same CDR3 arises from other DNA sequences in this sample as well. This sequence joins TRBV5-1 and TRBJ2-1; TRBD1 aligns across 9 bases. V was pared by 4 bases and J by 1 base, with 3 bases of the junction left unmatched. In germline, CDR1 is SGHRS, CDR2 YFSETQ. The CDR3 runs to 15 residues. DNA for the CDR3: TGCGCCAGCAGCCCCGGACAGGGGTCCTACAATGAGCAGTTCTTC. It is translated as CASSPGQGSYNEQFF.

The rearrangement links TRBV27 to TRBJ2-1, with 12 bases identical to TRBD2. Germline trimming cut 3 bases from V and 4 bases from J; bases unmatched to any gene: 1. This CDR3 has 15 residues. Germline V gene lookup returns CDR1 MNHEY and CDR2 SMNVEV (reference sequence). The CDR3 DNA sequence: TGTGCCAGCAGTTTGACTAGCGGGGGATACAATGAGCAGTTCTTC. It is translated as CASSLTSGGYNEQFF.

The chain is built from TRBV7-9 and TRBJ1-1; no firm D call. Germline V gene sequence: CDR1 SEHNR, CDR2 FQNEAQ (reference sequence). Trimming took off 2 bases at V and 0 bases at J, with 7 bases between the two ends. The CDR3 has 14 amino acids. In DNA form, the CDR3 reads TGTGCCAGCAGCTTAAGGCGGATGAACACTGAAGCTTTCTTT. Amino acids: CASSLRRMNTEAFF. The full variable domain, in which reference TRBV7-9 and TRBJ1-1 provide the parts outside the CDR3, is DTGVSQNPRHKITKRGQNVTFRCDPISEHNRLYWYRQTLGQGPEFLTYFQNEAQLEKSRLLSDRFSAERPKGSFSTLEIQRTEQGDSAMYLCASSLRRMNTEAFFGQGTRLTVV.

This chain uses TRBV5-8 with TRBJ2-5; tentative D call: TRBD2 (6 bases). CDR1 and CDR2 from the germline V gene are SGHTS and YDEGEE. Trimming pared 5 bases from V and 4 bases from J, leaving 27 bases between. The length of the CDR3 is 18 residues. CDR3 amino acids: CASSKTGERVDYSETQYF. As DNA, the CDR3 is TGTGCCAGCAGTAAGACCGGTGAGAGGGTGGACTATTCAGAGACCCAGTACTTC.

Written as DNA, the CDR3 is TGTGCCAGCAGCTTAGAGGGACAGACCTCCTACGAGCAGTACTTC. This translates into CASSLEGQTSYEQYF. The chain links TRBV13 to TRBJ2-7; 7 nucleotides align to TRBD1. After removal of 1 base from V and 0 bases from J, the junction contained 3 bases not matched to a gene. Per the germline V gene, CDR1 is PRHDT and CDR2 is FYEKMQ (reference sequence). The CDR3 covers 15 residues.

The DNA for the CDR3 is TGTGCCAGCACCCTCGGGACAGGGGACACCGGGGAGCTGTTTTTT. This translates into CASTLGTGDTGELFF. The rearrangement links TRBV28 to TRBJ2-2; the match to TRBD1 covers 10 bases. Per germline, CDR1 MDHEN and CDR2 SYDVKM. CDR3 length: 15 amino acids. V was clipped by 7 bases and J by 3 bases; unmatched bases: 5.

The genes are TRBV11-2 and TRBJ2-3; TRBD2 aligns across 7 bases. Germline CDR1 SGHAT, CDR2 FQNNGV. The CDR3 has 16 amino acids. With 1 base clipped from V and 3 bases from J, the junction kept 7 bases outside the gene matches. The CDR3 DNA follows: TGTGCCAGCAGCTTAGGGGCGCTAGCGGAGACAGATACGCAGTATTTT. It specifies CASSLGALAETDTQYF.

The CDR3 bases are TGTGCCATCAGTGAATCAGGGGGTCCTGAAGCTTTCTTT. It yields the protein CAISESGGPEAFF. The gene calls are TRBV10-3 and TRBJ1-1; 7 nucleotides align to TRBD1. J gave up 6 bases and V 3 bases, and 4 bases lay outside the gene matches. The CDR3 length is 13 residues. CDR1 is ENHRY, CDR2 SYGVKD, per germline.

The chain joins TRBV2 to TRBJ1-2, with a possible D match to TRBD1 (5 bases). The CDR3 sequence is 14 residues long. V lost 5 bases and J 6 bases, leaving 16 bases between the germline ends. Germline values: CDR1 SNHLY, CDR2 FYNNEI. CDR3 protein: CASSSSVQGDGYTF. For the CDR3, the DNA is TGTGCCAGCAGTTCCTCGGTCCAGGGCGATGGCTACACCTTC.